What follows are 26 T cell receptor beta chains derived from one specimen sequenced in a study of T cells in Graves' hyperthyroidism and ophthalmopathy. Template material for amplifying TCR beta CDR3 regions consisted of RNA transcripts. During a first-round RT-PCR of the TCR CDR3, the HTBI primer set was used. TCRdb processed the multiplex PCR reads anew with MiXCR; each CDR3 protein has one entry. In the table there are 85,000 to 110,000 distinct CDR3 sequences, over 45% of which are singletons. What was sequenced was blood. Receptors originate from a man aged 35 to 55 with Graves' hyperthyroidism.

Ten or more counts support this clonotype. Here the CDR3 DNA reads TGCGCCAGCAGCCAACGGGACAAAGTAAGCTACACCTTC. It encodes CASSQRDKVSYTF. The chain has TRBV4-1 and TRBJ1-2; possible D gene TRBD1, 6 bases. The V and J ends lost 2 bases and 9 bases respectively, with 13 bases between them. Germline V gene lookup returns CDR1 MGHRA and CDR2 YSYEKL. CDR3 length equals 13 residues.

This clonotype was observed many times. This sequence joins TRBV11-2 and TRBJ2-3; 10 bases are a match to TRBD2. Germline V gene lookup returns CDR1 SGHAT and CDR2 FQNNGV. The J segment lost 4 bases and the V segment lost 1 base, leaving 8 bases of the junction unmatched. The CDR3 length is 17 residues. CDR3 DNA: TGTGCCAGCAGCTTAGCTAGCGGGAGCTTTGGGGCAGATACGCAGTATTTT. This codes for CASSLASGSFGADTQYF.

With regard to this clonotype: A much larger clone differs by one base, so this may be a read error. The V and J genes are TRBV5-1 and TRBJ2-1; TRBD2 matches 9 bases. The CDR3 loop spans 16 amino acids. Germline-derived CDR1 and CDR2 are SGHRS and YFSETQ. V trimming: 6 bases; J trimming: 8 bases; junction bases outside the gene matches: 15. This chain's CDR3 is CASTHSAGGQVDEQFF. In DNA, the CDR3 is TGCGCCAGCACCCATTCTGCGGGAGGGCAGGTCGATGAGCAGTTCTTC.

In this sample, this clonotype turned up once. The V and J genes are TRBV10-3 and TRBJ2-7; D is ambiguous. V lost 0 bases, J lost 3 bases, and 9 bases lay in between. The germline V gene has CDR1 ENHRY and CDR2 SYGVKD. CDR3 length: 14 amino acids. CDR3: CAISESSDLYEQYF. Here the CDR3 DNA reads TGTGCCATCAGTGAGTCCTCGGACCTCTACGAGCAGTACTTC.

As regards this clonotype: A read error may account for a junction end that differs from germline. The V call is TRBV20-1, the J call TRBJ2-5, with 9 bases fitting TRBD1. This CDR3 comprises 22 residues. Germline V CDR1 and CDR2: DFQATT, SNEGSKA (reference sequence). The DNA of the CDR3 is TGCAGTGCTAGAGACCACAGGGGGCCTAATGAAAAACTGTTTTGTGGCAGTGGAACCCAGCACTTC. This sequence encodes CSARDHRGPNEKLFCGSGTQHF.

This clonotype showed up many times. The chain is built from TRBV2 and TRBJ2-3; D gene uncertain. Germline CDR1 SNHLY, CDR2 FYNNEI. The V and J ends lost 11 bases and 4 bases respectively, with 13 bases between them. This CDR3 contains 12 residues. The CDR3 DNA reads TGTGCCTGCCCTGTTTCCTCAGATACGCAGTATTTT. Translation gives CACPVSSDTQYF.

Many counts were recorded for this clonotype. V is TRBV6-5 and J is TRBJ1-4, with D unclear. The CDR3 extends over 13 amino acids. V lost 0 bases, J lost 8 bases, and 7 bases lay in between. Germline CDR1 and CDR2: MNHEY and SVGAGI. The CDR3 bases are TGTGCCAGCAGTTACTCGAGTGACGAAAAACTGTTTTTT. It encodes CASSYSSDEKLFF.

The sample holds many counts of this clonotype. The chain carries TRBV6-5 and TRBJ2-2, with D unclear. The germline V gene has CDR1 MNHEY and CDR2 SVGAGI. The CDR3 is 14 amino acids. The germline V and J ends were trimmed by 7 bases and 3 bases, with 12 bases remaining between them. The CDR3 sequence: CASTLTSYTGELFF. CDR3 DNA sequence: TGTGCCAGCACTTTAACCAGCTACACCGGGGAGCTGTTTTTT.

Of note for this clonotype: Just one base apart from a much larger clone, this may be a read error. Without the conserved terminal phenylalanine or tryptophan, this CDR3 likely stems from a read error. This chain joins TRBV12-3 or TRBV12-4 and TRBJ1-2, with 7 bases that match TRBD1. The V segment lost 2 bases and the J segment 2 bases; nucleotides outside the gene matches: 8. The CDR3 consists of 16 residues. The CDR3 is CASSLRGGAGNYGYTS. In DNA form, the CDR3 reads TGTGCCAGCAGTTTAAGAGGGGGCGCGGGCAACTATGGCTACACCTCC.

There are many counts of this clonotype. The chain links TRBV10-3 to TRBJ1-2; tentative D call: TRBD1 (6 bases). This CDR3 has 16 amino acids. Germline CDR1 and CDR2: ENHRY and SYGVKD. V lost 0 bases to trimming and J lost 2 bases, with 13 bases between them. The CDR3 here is CAISESNRVLNYGYTF. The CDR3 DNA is TGTGCCATCAGTGAGTCTAACAGGGTCCTCAACTATGGCTACACCTTC.

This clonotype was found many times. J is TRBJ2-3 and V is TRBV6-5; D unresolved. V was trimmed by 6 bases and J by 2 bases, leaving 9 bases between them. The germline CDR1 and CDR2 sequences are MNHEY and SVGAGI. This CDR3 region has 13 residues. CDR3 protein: CASRGFATDTQYF. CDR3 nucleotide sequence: TGTGCCAGCAGGGGATTCGCCACAGATACGCAGTATTTT.

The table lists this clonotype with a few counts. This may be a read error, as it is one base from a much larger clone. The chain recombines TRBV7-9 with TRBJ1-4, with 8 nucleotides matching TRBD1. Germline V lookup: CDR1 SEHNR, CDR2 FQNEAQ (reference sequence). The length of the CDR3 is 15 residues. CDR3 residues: CASSASTGGNERLFF. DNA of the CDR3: TGTGCCAGCAGCGCCTCAACAGGGGGGAATGAAAGACTGTTTTTT.

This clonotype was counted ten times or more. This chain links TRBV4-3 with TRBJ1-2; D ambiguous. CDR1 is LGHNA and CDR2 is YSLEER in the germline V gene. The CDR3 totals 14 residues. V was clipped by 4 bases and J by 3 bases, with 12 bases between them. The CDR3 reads CASSPTQAYYGYTF. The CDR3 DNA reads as TGCGCCAGCAGCCCGACCCAAGCGTACTATGGCTACACCTTC.

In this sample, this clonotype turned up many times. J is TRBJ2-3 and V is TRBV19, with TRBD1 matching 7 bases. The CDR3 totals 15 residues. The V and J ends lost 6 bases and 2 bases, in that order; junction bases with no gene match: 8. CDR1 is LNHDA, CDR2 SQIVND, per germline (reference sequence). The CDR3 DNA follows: TGTGCCAGTAGAAGAAGGGGGCACTACACAGATACGCAGTATTTT. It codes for CASRRRGHYTDTQYF.

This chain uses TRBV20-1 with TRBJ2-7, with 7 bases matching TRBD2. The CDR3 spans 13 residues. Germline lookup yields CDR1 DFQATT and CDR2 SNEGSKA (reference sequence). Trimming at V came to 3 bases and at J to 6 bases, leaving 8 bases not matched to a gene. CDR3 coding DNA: TGCAGTGCTAGGGGGGAGGGCCCATTCGAGCAGTACTTC. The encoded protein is CSARGEGPFEQYF.

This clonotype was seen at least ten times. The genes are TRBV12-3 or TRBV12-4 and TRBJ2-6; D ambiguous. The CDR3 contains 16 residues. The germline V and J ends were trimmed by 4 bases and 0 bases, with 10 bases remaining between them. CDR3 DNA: TGTGCCAGCAGTTGGCCGCCGGGCTCTGGGGCCAACGTCCTGACTTTC. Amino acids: CASSWPPGSGANVLTF.

CDR3 residues: CASSLEGFNEQFF. Here the CDR3 DNA reads TGTGCCAGCAGCTTAGAGGGGTTCAATGAGCAGTTCTTC. The genes are TRBV7-9 and TRBJ2-1; tentative D call: TRBD1 (5 bases). The CDR3 sequence is 13 residues long. V lost 1 base and J lost 6, with 7 bases in between. Germline V gives CDR1 SEHNR, CDR2 FQNEAQ (reference sequence).

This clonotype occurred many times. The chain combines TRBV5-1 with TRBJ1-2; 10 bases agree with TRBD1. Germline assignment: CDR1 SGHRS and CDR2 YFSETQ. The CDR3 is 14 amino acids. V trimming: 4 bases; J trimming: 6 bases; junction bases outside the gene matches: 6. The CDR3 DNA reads TGCGCCAGCAGCGCCACCGGGACAGGGGATGGCTACACCTTC. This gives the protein CASSATGTGDGYTF.

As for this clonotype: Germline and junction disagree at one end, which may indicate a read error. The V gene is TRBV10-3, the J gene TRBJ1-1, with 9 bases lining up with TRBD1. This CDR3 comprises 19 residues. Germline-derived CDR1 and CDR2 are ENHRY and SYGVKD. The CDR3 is CASSSLSWGQGNMNTEAFF. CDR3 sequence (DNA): TGTGCCAGCAGTTCCCTCAGTTGGGGACAGGGCAATATGAACACTGAAGCTTTCTTT.

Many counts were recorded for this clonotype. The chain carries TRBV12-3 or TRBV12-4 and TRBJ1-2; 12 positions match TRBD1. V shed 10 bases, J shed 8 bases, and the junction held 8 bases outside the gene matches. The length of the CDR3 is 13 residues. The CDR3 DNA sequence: TGTGCCACTGCGGGGACAGGGGGCGAGGGCTACACCTTC. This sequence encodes CATAGTGGEGYTF.

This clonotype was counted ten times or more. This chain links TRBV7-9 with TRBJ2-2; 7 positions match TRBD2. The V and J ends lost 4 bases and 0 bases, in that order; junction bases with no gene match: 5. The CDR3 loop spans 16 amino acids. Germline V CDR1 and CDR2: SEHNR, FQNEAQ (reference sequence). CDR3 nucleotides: TGTGCCAGCAGCTCTCCTGGGGGGGCGAACACCGGGGAGCTGTTTTTT. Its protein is CASSSPGGANTGELFF.

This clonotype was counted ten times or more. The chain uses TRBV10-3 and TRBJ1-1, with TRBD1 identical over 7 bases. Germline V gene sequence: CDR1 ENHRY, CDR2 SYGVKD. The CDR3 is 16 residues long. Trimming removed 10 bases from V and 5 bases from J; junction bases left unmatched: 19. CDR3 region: CATGSTRTGMDTEAFF. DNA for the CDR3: TGTGCCACCGGGTCGACTCGGACAGGCATGGATACTGAAGCTTTCTTT.

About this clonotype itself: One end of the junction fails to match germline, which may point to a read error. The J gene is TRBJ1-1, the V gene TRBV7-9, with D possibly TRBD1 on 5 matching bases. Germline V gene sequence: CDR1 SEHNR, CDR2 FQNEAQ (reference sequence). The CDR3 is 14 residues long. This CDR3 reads CARSPGQGNTEAFF. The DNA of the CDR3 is TGTGCCCGCAGCCCAGGACAAGGGAACACTGAAGCTTTCTTT.

The CDR3 region has the DNA TGTGCCAGCAGTGAAGGGTTCCGATCTTCGAGCTCCTACGAGCAGTACGTC. This encodes CASSEGFRSSSSYEQYV. The chain recombines TRBV2 with TRBJ2-7; D unclear. V was pared by 1 base and J by 0 bases, with 16 bases between. The CDR3 is 17 residues long. Per germline, CDR1 SNHLY and CDR2 FYNNEI.

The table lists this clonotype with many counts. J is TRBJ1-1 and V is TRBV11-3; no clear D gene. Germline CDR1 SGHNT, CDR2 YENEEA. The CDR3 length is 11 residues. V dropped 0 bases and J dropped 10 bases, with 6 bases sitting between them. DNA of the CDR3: TGTGCCAGCAGCTTAGATCGAGGAGCTTTCTTT. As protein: CASSLDRGAFF. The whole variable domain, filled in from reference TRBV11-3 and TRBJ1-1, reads EAGVVQSPRYKIIEKKQPVAFWCNPISGHNTLYWYLQNLGQGPELLIRYENEEAVDDSQLPKDRFSAERLKGVDSTLKIQPAELGDSAVYLCASSLDRGAFFGQGTRLTVV.

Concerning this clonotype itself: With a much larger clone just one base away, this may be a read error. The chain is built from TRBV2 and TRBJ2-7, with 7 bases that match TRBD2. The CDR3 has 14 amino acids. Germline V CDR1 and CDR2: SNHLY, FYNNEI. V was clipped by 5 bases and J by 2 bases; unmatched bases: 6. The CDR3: CASSLRREPYEQYF. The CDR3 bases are TGTGCCAGCAGTTTAAGGCGGGAGCCCTACGAGCAGTACTTC.